Listed below are T cell receptor beta chains from one sample, sequenced in a study of regulatory T cells in long-lasting Graves disease. TCRdb reanalysed the multiplex PCR reads using MiXCR and keeps one entry per CDR3 protein. The sample has around 400,000 distinct CDR3 sequences; less than 20% are singletons. This specimen consisted of peripheral blood mononuclear cells (PBMCs), obtained at new diagnosis, from a patient treated with antithyroid drugs. Receptors were obtained from a female donor with Graves disease. Each CDR3 is given with its conserved first and last residue. Clone size is not always given. Where it is, it says once, few, many or a class for expanded clones.

CASSQTRRGPHYEQYF,TRBJ2-7,many,TRBV6-2/TRBV6-3
CASSLALDFPGGTGELFF,TRBJ2-2,many,TRBV11-2
CASSLRVSPLHF,TRBJ1-6,many,TRBV28
CSVETGGAGETQYF,TRBJ2-5,many,TRBV29-1
CASSDEGSGANVLTF,TRBJ2-6,many,TRBV2
CASSPRDTTNYGYTF,TRBJ1-2,many,TRBV11-2
CASSQVAGTGHLNYGYTF,TRBJ1-2,many,TRBV3-1
CASSPSPWGGVYGYTF,TRBJ1-2,once,TRBV12-3/TRBV12-4
CASMPTWGISYEQYF,TRBJ2-7,many,TRBV6-1
CASSQERVFGLNTEAFF,TRBJ1-1,many,TRBV4-1
CASSQWGLDADTQYF,TRBJ2-3,few,TRBV3-1
CASSPGGRGHQPQHF,TRBJ1-5,NA,TRBV12-3/TRBV12-4
CASSPQGGGDTEAFF,TRBJ1-1,many,TRBV7-9
CAWSIQRQGDGYTF,TRBJ1-2,many,TRBV30
CASSGTSGTGDTQYF,TRBJ2-3,once,TRBV6-1
CASSSGSATDTQYF,TRBJ2-3,few,TRBV19
CASTQRGGPDQPQHF,TRBJ1-5,many,TRBV6-1
CASSPRDREADTQYF,TRBJ2-3,many,TRBV5-1
CSARARDRVSYEQYF,TRBJ2-7,many,TRBV20-1
CASSVRVVYGYTF,TRBJ1-2,many,TRBV28
CASSHSTGTVNEKLFF,TRBJ1-4,many,TRBV4-1
CASRRRGLADEQYF,TRBJ2-7,many,TRBV6-1
CASSNRTRVGETQYF,TRBJ2-5,many,TRBV7-2
CASRRDLSYEQYF,TRBJ2-7,NA,TRBV5-1
CSVSASSYNEQFF,TRBJ2-1,many,TRBV29-1
CASTSGLVDWRSYNEQFF,TRBJ2-1,many,TRBV27
CSASHSGTGRKETEAFF,TRBJ1-1,few,TRBV20-1
CASSSRGVSTDTQYF,TRBJ2-3,many,TRBV27
CASSLSHRGDGYTF,TRBJ1-2,many,TRBV11-2
CASTPMAGAAGELFF,TRBJ2-2,NA,TRBV6-1
CASGRGTGRRYNSPLHF,TRBJ1-6,NA,TRBV6-1
CASSNKGWAFF,TRBJ1-1,NA,TRBV11-2
CASSQVVGGGATDTQYF,TRBJ2-3,NA,TRBV4-2
CASSLISGVDNEQFF,TRBJ2-1,many,TRBV5-1
CASSSSGDSYNEQFF,TRBJ2-1,few,TRBV9
CATFRQGIKTGELFF,TRBJ2-2,few,TRBV7-9
CAGGQGIWDYGYTF,TRBJ1-2,few,TRBV6-1
CASSYGAGGHSSYNEQFF,TRBJ2-1,many,TRBV6-5
CASSFPPPVDTQYF,TRBJ2-3,many,TRBV12-3/TRBV12-4
CATSPDRVGNTIYF,TRBJ1-3,NA,TRBV15
CASSLFLAGGQGIQYF,TRBJ2-4,NA,TRBV5-4
CATLSGVRYQETQYF,TRBJ2-5,many,TRBV28
CATSRTTATYNEQFF,TRBJ2-1,many,TRBV24-1
CASSFWTGGFNEQFF,TRBJ2-1,many,TRBV12-3/TRBV12-4
CASSPGLAENNEQFF,TRBJ2-1,many,TRBV5-1
CAISPVEANEKLFF,TRBJ1-4,many,TRBV10-3
CASSQGQTSSYNSPLHF,TRBJ1-6,few,TRBV3-1
CASSHHLPHSGRPTDTQYF,TRBJ2-3,few,TRBV4-2
CASSSRDKYNSPLHF,TRBJ1-6,many,TRBV3-1
CASSDRAKGYTF,TRBJ1-2,many,TRBV12-3/TRBV12-4